Presented here are 6 T cell receptor beta chains from one specimen sequenced in a study of blood T cell repertoires in COVID-19. Clones were sequenced by immunoSEQ multiplex PCR, and TCRdb holds only the in-frame ones, with some missing. Among about 35,000 clones listed, around 75% were seen once. Sequencing was done on a sample of peripheral blood. The receptor source for this set is a man aged 80 or over with active or convalescent COVID-19.

This chain connects TRBV7-6 to TRBJ2-2; 10 bases fit TRBD2. Germline CDR1 is SGHVS and CDR2 is FNYEAQ. V was clipped by 0 bases and J by 5 bases; unmatched bases: 3. The CDR3 length is 16 residues. The CDR3, as DNA: TGTGCCAGCAGCTTAGCACTAGCGGGAAATACCGGGGAGCTGTTTTTT. Its protein product is CASSLALAGNTGELFF.

The chain couples TRBV28 to TRBJ1-1; tentatively, D is TRBD1 (5 bases). With 2 bases removed from V and 5 bases from J, the gap between germline ends came to 9 bases. Germline assignment: CDR1 MDHEN and CDR2 SYDVKM. The CDR3 sequence is 13 residues long. As DNA, the CDR3 is TGTGCCAGCAGTTTAAGGGGTGTAACTGAAGCTTTCTTT. It specifies CASSLRGVTEAFF.

This clone occurred a few times. The chain couples TRBV28 to TRBJ2-6; D is perhaps TRBD2 (6 bases). Trimming left V 5 bases short and J 2 bases short, with 10 bases between. Germline V gene lookup returns CDR1 MDHEN and CDR2 SYDVKM. The CDR3 covers 15 residues. Here the CDR3 DNA reads TGTGCCAGCAGTGTGCGGGACCCTGGGGCCAACGTCCTGACTTTC. It translates to CASSVRDPGANVLTF.

The rearrangement links TRBV18 to TRBJ1-1, with D possibly being TRBD1 (6 bases). CDR1 is KGHSH, CDR2 LQKENI, per germline. The ends were cut back, 9 bases at V and 1 base at J, with 12 bases in the middle. CDR3 size: 13 residues. This chain's CDR3 is CASTGTRNTEAFF. The CDR3 coding sequence is TGTGCCAGTACCGGGACACGGAACACTGAAGCTTTCTTT.

This chain links TRBV18 with TRBJ1-1, with 7 nucleotides matching TRBD1. The germline gives CDR1 KGHSH, CDR2 LQKENI. The CDR3 consists of 13 residues. Trimming took 10 bases from V and 1 from J; bases not matched to a gene: 6. CDR3 region: CATSTGANTEAFF. The CDR3 DNA is TGTGCCACAAGTACAGGGGCGAACACTGAAGCTTTCTTT.

This clone was counted a few times. The chain has TRBV7-2 and TRBJ1-2; no reliable D call. Germline loops: CDR1 SGHTA, CDR2 FQGNSA. V was shortened by 1 base and J by 3 bases, with 6 bases between the two germline ends. The CDR3 is 13 residues long. The CDR3 loop reads CASSLEEDYGYTF. In DNA, the CDR3 is TGTGCCAGCAGCTTAGAGGAGGACTATGGCTACACCTTC.